This T cell receptor beta chain was found in a study of CD8 T cells in ankylosing spondylitis. The study, taken as a whole, reports: Matched synovial fluid from ankylosing spondylitis patients was reported to be enriched for disease-linked clones.

The length of the CDR3 is 13 residues. V was trimmed by 2 bases and J by 4 bases, leaving 8 bases between them. Germline assignment: CDR1 LNHDA and CDR2 SQIVND (reference sequence). About this clonotype: The antigen is undetermined.

TCRdb processed the 5' RACE reads anew with MiXCR; each CDR3 protein has one entry. This sample has about 160,000 distinct CDR3 sequences; approximately 48% occur once, and the top ten carry 13% to 15%. This sequence joins TRBV19 and TRBJ1-1, with unresolved D. The sequence was collected from a male donor with ankylosing spondylitis. Sequencing was carried out using synovial fluid, either unsorted or a sorted T cell fraction (not recorded which). The CDR3 spells CASSIIPTTEAFF. CDR3 bases: TGTGCCAGTAGTATAATTCCGACCACTGAAGCTTTCTTT.